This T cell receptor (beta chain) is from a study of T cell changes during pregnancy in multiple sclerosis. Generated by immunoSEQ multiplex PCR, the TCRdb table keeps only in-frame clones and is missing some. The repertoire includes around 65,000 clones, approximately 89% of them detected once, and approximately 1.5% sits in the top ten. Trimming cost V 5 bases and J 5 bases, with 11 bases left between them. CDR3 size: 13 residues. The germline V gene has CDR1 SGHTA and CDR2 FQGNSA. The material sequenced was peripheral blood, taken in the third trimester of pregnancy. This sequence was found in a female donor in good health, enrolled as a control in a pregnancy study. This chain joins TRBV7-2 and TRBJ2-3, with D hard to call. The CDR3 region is CASSPTRGDTQYF. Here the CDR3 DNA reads TGTGCCAGCAGCCCTACTCGCGGAGATACGCAGTATTTT.